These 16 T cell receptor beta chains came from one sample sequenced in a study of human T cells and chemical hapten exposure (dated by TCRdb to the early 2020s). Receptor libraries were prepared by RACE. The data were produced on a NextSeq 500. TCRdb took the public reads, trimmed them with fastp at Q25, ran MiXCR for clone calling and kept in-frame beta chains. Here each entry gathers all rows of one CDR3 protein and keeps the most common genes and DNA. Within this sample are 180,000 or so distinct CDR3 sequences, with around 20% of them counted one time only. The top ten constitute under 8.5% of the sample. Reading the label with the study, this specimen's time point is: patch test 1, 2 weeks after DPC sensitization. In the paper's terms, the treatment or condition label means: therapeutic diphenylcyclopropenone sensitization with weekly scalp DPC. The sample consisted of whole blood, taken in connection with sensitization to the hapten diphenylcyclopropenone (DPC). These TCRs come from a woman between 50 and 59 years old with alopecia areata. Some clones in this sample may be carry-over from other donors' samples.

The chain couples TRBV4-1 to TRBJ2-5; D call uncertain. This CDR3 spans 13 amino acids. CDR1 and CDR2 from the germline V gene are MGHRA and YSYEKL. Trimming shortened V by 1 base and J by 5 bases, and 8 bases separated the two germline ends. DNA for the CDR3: TGCGCCAGCAGCCAAGCTCTGGGCGAGACCCAGTACTTC. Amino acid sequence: CASSQALGETQYF.

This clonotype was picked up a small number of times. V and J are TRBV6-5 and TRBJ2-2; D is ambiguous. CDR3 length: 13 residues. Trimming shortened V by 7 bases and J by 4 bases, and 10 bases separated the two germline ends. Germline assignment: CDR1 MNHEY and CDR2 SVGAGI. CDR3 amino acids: CASTERVTGELFF. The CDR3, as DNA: TGTGCCAGCACCGAAAGAGTCACCGGGGAGCTGTTTTTT.

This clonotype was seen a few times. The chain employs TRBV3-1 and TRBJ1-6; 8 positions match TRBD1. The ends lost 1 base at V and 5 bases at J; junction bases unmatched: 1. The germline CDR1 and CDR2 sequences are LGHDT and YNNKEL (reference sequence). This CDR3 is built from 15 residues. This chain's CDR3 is CASSQVTGDNSPLHF. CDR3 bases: TGTGCCAGCAGCCAAGTGACAGGGGATAATTCACCCCTCCACTTT.

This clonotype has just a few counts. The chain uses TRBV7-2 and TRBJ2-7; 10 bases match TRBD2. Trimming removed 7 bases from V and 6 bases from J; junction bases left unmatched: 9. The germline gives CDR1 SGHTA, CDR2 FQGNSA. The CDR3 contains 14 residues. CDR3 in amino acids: CASTLAGASVEQYF. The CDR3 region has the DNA TGTGCCAGCACCCTAGCGGGAGCCTCGGTCGAGCAGTACTTC.

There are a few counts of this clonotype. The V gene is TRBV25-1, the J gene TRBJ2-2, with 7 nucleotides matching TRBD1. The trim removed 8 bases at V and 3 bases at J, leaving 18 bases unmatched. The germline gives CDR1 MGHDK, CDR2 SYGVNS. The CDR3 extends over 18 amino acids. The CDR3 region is CASAVGGQPPGDTGELFF. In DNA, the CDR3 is TGTGCCAGCGCGGTAGGGGGACAGCCTCCCGGGGACACCGGGGAGCTGTTTTTT.

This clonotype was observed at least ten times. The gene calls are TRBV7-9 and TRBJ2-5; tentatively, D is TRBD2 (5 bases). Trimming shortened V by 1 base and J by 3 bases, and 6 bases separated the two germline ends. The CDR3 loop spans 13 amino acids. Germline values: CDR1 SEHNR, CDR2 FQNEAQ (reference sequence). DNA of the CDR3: TGTGCCAGCAGCTTAGAAGCGGAAGAGACCCAGTACTTC. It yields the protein CASSLEAEETQYF.

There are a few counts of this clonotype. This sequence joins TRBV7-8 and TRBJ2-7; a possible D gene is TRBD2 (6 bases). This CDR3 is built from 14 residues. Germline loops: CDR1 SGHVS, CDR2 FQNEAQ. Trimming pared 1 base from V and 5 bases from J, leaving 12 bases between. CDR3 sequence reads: CASSLEVGGNEQYF. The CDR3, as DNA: TGTGCCAGCAGCTTAGAGGTGGGCGGGAACGAGCAGTACTTC.

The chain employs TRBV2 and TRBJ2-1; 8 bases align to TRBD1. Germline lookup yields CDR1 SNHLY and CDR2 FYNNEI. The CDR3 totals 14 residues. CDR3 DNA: TGTGACAGAAATATAGACACAGGGGGGAATGAGCAGTTCTTC. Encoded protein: CDRNIDTGGNEQFF.

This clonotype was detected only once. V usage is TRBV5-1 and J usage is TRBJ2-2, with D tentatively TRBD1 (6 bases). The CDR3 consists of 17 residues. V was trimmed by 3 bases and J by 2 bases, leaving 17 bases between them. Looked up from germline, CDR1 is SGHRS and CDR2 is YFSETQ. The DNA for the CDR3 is TGCGCCAGCAGCTGGGCCGGGACAAGGATAAACACCGGGGAGCTGTTTTTT. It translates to CASSWAGTRINTGELFF.

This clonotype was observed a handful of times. The CDR3 protein is CASKGLVLTDTQYF. As DNA, the CDR3 is TGTGCCAGCAAGGGACTAGTCCTCACAGATACGCAGTATTTT. The chain carries TRBV11-2 and TRBJ2-3; 8 bases map to TRBD2. The CDR3 is made up of 14 amino acids. V trimming: 7 bases; J trimming: 2 bases; junction bases outside the gene matches: 5. Germline lookup yields CDR1 SGHAT and CDR2 FQNNGV.

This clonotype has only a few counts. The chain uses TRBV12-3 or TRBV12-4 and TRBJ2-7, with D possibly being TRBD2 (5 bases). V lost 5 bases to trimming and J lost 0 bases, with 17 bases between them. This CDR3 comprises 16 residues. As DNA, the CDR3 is TGTGCCAGCAGTCCCCTAATGGGAGATAGCTCCTACGAGCAGTACTTC. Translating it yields CASSPLMGDSSYEQYF.

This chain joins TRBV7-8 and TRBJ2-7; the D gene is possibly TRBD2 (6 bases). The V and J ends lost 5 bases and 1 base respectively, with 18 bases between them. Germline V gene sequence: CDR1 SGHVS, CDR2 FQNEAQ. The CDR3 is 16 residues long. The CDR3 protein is CASSQTKASDSYEQYF. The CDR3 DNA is TGTGCCAGCAGCCAGACTAAGGCTAGCGATTCCTACGAGCAGTACTTC.

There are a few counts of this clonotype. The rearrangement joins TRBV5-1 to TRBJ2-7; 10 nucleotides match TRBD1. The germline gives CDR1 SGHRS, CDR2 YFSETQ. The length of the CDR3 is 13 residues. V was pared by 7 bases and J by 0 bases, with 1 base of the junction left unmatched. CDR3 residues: CASRQGASYEQYF. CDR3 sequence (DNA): TGCGCCAGCCGACAGGGGGCCTCCTACGAGCAGTACTTC.

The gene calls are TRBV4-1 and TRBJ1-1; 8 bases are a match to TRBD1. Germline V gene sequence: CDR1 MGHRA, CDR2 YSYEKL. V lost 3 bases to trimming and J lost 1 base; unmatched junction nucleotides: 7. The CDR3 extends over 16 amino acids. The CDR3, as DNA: TGCGCCAGCAGCCAGGCTTGGGACAGGCCGAACACTGAAGCTTTCTTT. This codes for CASSQAWDRPNTEAFF.

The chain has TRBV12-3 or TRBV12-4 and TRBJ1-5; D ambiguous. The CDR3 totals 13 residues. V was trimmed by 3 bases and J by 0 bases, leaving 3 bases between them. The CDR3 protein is CASSFYSNQPQHF. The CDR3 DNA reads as TGTGCCAGCAGTTTTTATAGCAATCAGCCCCAGCATTTT.

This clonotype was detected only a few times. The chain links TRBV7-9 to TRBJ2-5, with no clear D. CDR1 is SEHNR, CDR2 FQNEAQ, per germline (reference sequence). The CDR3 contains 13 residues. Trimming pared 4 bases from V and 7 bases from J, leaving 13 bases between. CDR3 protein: CASSSGPPGTQYF. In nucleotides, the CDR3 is TGTGCCAGCAGCTCGGGTCCTCCCGGGACCCAGTACTTC.